The TCR beta chain described here comes from a study of human T cells and chemical hapten exposure. This sample's time point: patch test 1, 2 weeks after DPC sensitization. Sample treatment: therapeutic diphenylcyclopropenone sensitization with weekly scalp DPC. Germline V gives CDR1 MNHEY, CDR2 SVGAGI. V was shortened by 2 bases and J by 0 bases, with 8 bases between the two germline ends. The CDR3 is made up of 15 amino acids. This clonotype came up many times. The library labeled individual cDNA molecules by adding unique molecular identifiers to them. TCRdb reprocessed the RACE reads with MiXCR, giving one entry per CDR3 protein. The profile covers 370,000 or so distinct CDR3 sequences, with approximately 5.1% appearing a single time and around 2% taken by the ten largest.

The TCR comes from a woman aged 45-65 years with alopecia areata. Some clones in this sample may be carry-over from other donors' samples. This chain links TRBV6-5 with TRBJ1-3; D unresolved. Material: whole blood, obtained in connection with sensitization to the hapten diphenylcyclopropenone (DPC). CDR3 DNA: TGTGCCAGCAGTTACGACCCAAACTCTGGAAACACCATATATTTT. Translating gives CASSYDPNSGNTIYF.